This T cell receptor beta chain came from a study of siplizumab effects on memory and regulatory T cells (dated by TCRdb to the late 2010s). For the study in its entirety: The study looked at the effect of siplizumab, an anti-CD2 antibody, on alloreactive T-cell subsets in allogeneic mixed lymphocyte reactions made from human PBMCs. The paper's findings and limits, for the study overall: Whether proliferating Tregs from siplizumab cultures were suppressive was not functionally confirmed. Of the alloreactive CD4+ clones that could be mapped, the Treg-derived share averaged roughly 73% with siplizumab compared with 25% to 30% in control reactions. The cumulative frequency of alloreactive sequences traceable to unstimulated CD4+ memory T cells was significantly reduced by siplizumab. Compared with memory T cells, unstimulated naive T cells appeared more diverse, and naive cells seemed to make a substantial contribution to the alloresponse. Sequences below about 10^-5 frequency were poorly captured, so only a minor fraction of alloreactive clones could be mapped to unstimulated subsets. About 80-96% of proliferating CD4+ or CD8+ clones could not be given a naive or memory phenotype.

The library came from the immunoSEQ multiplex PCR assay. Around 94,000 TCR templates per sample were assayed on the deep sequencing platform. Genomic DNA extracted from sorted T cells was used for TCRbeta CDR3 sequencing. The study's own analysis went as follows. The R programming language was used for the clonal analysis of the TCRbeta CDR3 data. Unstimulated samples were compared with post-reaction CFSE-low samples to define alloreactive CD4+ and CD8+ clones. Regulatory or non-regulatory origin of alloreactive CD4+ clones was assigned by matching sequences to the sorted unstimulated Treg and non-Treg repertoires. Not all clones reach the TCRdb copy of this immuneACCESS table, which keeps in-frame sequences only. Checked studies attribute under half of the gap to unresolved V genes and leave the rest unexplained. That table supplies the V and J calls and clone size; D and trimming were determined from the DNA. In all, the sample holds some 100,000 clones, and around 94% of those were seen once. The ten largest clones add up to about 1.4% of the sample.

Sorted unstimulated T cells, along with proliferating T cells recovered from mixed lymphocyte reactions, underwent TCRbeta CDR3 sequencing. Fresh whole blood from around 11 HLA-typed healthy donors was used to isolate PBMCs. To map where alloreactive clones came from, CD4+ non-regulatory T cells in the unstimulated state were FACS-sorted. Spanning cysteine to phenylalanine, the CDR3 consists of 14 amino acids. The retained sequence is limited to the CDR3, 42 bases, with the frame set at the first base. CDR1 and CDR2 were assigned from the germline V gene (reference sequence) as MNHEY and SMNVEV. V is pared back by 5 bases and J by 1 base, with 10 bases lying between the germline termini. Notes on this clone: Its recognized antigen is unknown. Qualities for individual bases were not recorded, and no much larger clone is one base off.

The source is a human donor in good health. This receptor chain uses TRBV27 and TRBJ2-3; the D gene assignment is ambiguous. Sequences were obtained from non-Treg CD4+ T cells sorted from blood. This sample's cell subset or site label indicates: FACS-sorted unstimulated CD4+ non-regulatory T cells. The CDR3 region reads CASSPLDRTDTQYF. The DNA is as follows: TGTGCCAGCAGTCCGCTGGACCGCACAGATACGCAGTATTTT.